This T cell receptor beta chain emerged from a study of T cells in Graves' hyperthyroidism and ophthalmopathy. About this clonotype itself: What it binds is not known.

Study outcomes and limitations: Most thyroid clonotypes expanded above 0.001 were also detected in blood.

The CDR3 runs to 17 residues. V was shortened by 3 bases and J by 4 bases, with 18 bases between the two germline ends. Germline lookup yields CDR1 WNHNN and CDR2 SYGVQD (reference sequence). Amplified regions were TCR beta CDR3 sequences from RNA transcripts. HTBI primers drove first-round RT-PCR of the TCR CDR3. TCRdb passed the multiplex PCR reads through MiXCR, listing each CDR3 protein once. Of 350,000 to 400,000 distinct CDR3 sequences detected, 15% appear once; the ten largest clones hold over 25%. The TCR was taken from a woman aged 25 to 39 with Graves' hyperthyroidism. Sequencing was done on a sample of blood. The chain couples TRBV10-1 to TRBJ2-2; TRBD1 might be the D (6 bases). The CDR3: CASSDGLGGLGTGELFF. The CDR3 coding sequence is TGCGCCAGCAGTGATGGGCTTGGGGGCCTCGGCACCGGGGAGCTGTTTTTT.